The clone carrying this TCR beta chain was seen repeatedly, ten times or more. TCRdb recomputed calls from the 5' RACE reads with MiXCR, one row per CDR3 protein. The repertoire consists of roughly 32,000 distinct CDR3 sequences, with roughly a tenth occurring once and the leading ten covering 10% to 15%. Germline V lookup: CDR1 MDHEN, CDR2 SYDVKM. The CDR3 has 15 amino acids. V was pared by 6 bases and J by 1 base, with 13 bases between. These data belong to a study of T cells after yellow fever vaccination. In the study overall: Flow sorting relied on CD3, CD45RA, CCR7 and CD95 to obtain EM, EMRA, CM and Tscm memory subsets.

Regarding the study as a whole: Shared CD4/CD8 clonotypes were a small share, likely from convergent recombination. The secondary response was weaker but peaked faster, day 5 versus 15. In FACS-sorted repertoires, abundant clonotypes from the bulk population could appear as contaminants.

This receptor was identified in a man between 18 and 35 years old who received the YFV17D yellow fever vaccine. The specimen comprised PBMCs, either bulk or a sorted T-cell subset (CD4+, CD8+, memory, or dextramer-sorted; not recorded which), sampled around 15 days after the first yellow fever vaccination. The chain recombines TRBV28 with TRBJ2-4, with D perhaps matching TRBD2 (7 bases). This CDR3 is CASSSRGAAKNIQYF. The CDR3 DNA is TGTGCCAGCAGCTCCCGGGGGGCGGCCAAAAACATTCAGTACTTC. The variable domain in full, completed from reference TRBV28 and TRBJ2-4, reads DVKVTQSSRYLVKRTGEKVFLECVQDMDHENMFWYRQDPGLGLRLIYFSYDVKMKEKGDIPEGYSVSREKKERFSLILESASTNQTSMYLCASSSRGAAKNIQYFGAGTRLSVL.